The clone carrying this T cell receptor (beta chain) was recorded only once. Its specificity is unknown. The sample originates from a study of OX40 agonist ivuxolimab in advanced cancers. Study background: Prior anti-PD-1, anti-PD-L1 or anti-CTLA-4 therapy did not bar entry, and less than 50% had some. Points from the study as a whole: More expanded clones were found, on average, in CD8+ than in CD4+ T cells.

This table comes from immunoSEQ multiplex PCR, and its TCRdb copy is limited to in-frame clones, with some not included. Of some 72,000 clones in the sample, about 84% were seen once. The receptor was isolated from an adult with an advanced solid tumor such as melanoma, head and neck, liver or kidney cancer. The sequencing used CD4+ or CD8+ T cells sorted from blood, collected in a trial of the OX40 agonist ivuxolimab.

The CDR3 DNA is TGTGCCAGCGGCGAACGGGGCGCAACTAATGAAAAACTGTTTTTT. Its translation: CASGERGATNEKLFF. This chain joins TRBV6-6 and TRBJ1-4; perhaps TRBD1 as D (5 bases). Germline V gene lookup returns CDR1 MNHNY and CDR2 SVGAGI (reference sequence). V was pared by 8 bases and J by 0 bases, with 13 bases between. The CDR3 totals 15 residues.